Each of the 13 T cell receptor beta chains below was sequenced from the same sample in a study of T-cell memory formation after mild COVID-19. TCRdb processed the 5' RACE reads anew with MiXCR; each CDR3 protein has one entry. The sample contains about 470,000 distinct CDR3 sequences, more than 20% of which appear only once. The sequenced sample was PBMCs or a T cell subset sorted from them (not recorded which). These receptors were collected from an adult woman who had mild COVID-19 (a few samples of this study predate the infection). Cell type and time point are not known.

The table lists this clonotype with a few counts. V gene TRBV12-3 or TRBV12-4 combines with J gene TRBJ1-1, with 7 bases that match TRBD1. CDR3 size: 15 residues. The trim removed 6 bases at V and 1 base at J, leaving 8 bases unmatched. The CDR3 sequence: CASRPRTGWNTEAFF. CDR3 coding DNA: TGTGCCAGCAGACCCAGGACAGGATGGAACACTGAAGCTTTCTTT.

The CDR3 protein is CATSYDGYEQYF. The CDR3 DNA follows: TGTGCCACCAGCTACGACGGGTACGAGCAGTACTTC. The chain uses TRBV24-1 and TRBJ2-7, with D uncertain. Germline loops: CDR1 KGHDR, CDR2 SFDVKD. Between the trimmed V and J ends, which lost 7 bases and 4 bases, there was a span of 10 bases. The CDR3 totals 12 residues.

Comments on this clonotype: A read error may produce the germline difference seen at one junction end. This rearrangement joins TRBV5-1 to TRBJ2-7; no reliable D call. Germline CDR1 is SGHRS and CDR2 is YFSETQ. The CDR3 length is 14 residues. CDR3 protein: CASSLGGVSYEQYF. The CDR3 region has the DNA TGTGCCAGCAGCTTAGGCGGAGTTTCCTACGAGCAGTACTTC.

This clonotype was found a few times. The chain has TRBV9 and TRBJ2-2, with 13 bases identical to TRBD2. This CDR3 spans 17 amino acids. Germline lookup yields CDR1 SGDLS and CDR2 YYNGEE. V lost 3 bases, J lost 4 bases, and 6 bases stayed unmatched. CDR3 sequence (DNA): TGTGCCAGCAGCGCATCCGGGACTAGCGGGGCCACCGGGGAGCTGTTTTTT. This encodes CASSASGTSGATGELFF.

The rearrangement uses TRBV5-1 and TRBJ2-1, with 8 bases fitting TRBD2. Per the germline V gene, CDR1 is SGHRS and CDR2 is YFSETQ. J was trimmed by 2 bases and V by 2 bases; bases with no gene match: 3. This CDR3 has 15 amino acids. The CDR3 nucleotides are TGCGCCAGCAGCTTTACTAGCGGACCCTACAATGAGCAGTTCTTC. Its translation is CASSFTSGPYNEQFF.

The chain couples TRBV11-3 to TRBJ2-7; TRBD1 is a possible D gene (6 bases). Germline loops: CDR1 SGHNT, CDR2 YENEEA. Trimming took 2 bases from V and 0 from J, leaving 8 bases between them. CDR3 length: 14 residues. For the CDR3, the DNA is TGTGCCAGCAGCTTAAGACAGGTCTCCTACGAGCAGTACTTC. Its protein is CASSLRQVSYEQYF.

This clonotype came up a few times. The genes are TRBV30 and TRBJ2-5, with TRBD2 matching over 7 bases. Trimming took 0 bases from V and 2 from J; bases not matched to a gene: 3. From germline, CDR1 is GTSNPN and CDR2 SVGIG (reference sequence). The CDR3 consists of 14 residues. DNA of the CDR3: TGTGCCTGGAGTGTATGGGGGGGTCAAGAGACCCAGTACTTC. Protein: CAWSVWGGQETQYF.

The chain has TRBV2 and TRBJ1-2; 8 bases map to TRBD1. The V and J ends lost 6 bases and 5 bases, in that order; junction bases with no gene match: 11. The CDR3 is 15 residues long. Germline assignment: CDR1 SNHLY and CDR2 FYNNEI. CDR3 sequence: CASSGQGGFYYGYTF. The CDR3 DNA follows: TGTGCCAGCAGCGGACAGGGTGGATTCTATTATGGCTACACCTTC.

This clonotype was seen only a few times. The chain carries TRBV11-3 and TRBJ2-5, with D perhaps TRBD1 (6 bases). Germline values: CDR1 SGHNT, CDR2 YENEEA. The CDR3 is made up of 15 amino acids. The ends were cut back, 5 bases at V and 4 bases at J, with 17 bases in the middle. CDR3 in DNA: TGTGCCAGCAGCCTCACAGGGAGCTACACAGAGACCCAGTACTTC. Encoded protein: CASSLTGSYTETQYF. The entire variable domain, with the rest obtained from reference TRBV11-3 and TRBJ2-5, is as follows: EAGVVQSPRYKIIEKKQPVAFWCNPISGHNTLYWYLQNLGQGPELLIRYENEEAVDDSQLPKDRFSAERLKGVDSTLKIQPAELGDSAVYLCASSLTGSYTETQYFGPGTRLLVL.

The V and J genes are TRBV18 and TRBJ2-5; TRBD1 agrees at 9 bases. CDR1 is KGHSH and CDR2 is LQKENI in the germline V gene. The CDR3 loop spans 16 amino acids. V trimming: 4 bases; J trimming: 3 bases; junction bases outside the gene matches: 9. Here the CDR3 reads CASSRTGGGLEETQYF. The CDR3 DNA reads TGTGCCAGCTCACGAACAGGGGGCGGCCTTGAAGAGACCCAGTACTTC.

The J gene is TRBJ2-7, the V gene TRBV20-1; the D is unclear. The V end lost 1 base, the J end lost 4 bases, and 14 bases lay between the germline ends. CDR1 and CDR2 from the germline V gene are DFQATT and SNEGSKA (reference sequence). The CDR3 loop spans 14 amino acids. The CDR3: CSARGGVNLYEQYF. The CDR3 bases are TGCAGTGCTAGAGGTGGGGTTAACCTATACGAGCAGTACTTC.

This clonotype was detected many times. Here the CDR3 DNA reads TGTGCCAGCAGCCCTGTCAGGTCGGCATCCGGGGAGCTGTTTTTT. Translation gives CASSPVRSASGELFF. The chain recombines TRBV7-2 with TRBJ2-2; D not certain. Trimming removed 5 bases from V and 6 bases from J, with 16 bases in between. From germline, CDR1 is SGHTA and CDR2 FQGNSA. The CDR3 has 15 residues.

The table lists this clonotype with a few counts. This sequence joins TRBV4-1 and TRBJ1-5, with a tentative D call TRBD1 (5 bases). Germline V gene lookup returns CDR1 MGHRA and CDR2 YSYEKL. V shed 4 bases and J shed 8 bases, with 24 bases lying between them. This CDR3 is 17 amino acids long. The CDR3 DNA reads as TGCGCCAGCAGCCCTCAGTCCGGGGACGGGACGTCTGAGCCCCAGCATTTT. It specifies CASSPQSGDGTSEPQHF.